This T cell receptor beta chain was captured by sequencing in a study of cytomegalovirus exposure and HLA in healthy donors. Study results and limitations: The authors enumerated 164 TCR beta chains as linked to cytomegalovirus. Presence/absence analyses took donor sequencing depth as roughly uniform.

The PCR used 60 Vbeta and 13 Jbeta primers. TCRdb's copy holds only in-frame clones and misses some; the assay was immunoSEQ multiplex PCR. There are about 140,000 clones in the sample; under 70% occur only once, and 6% to 8% lies in the top ten. V was pared by 4 bases and J by 3 bases, with 6 bases of the junction left unmatched. The CDR3 runs to 16 residues. Germline V lookup: CDR1 SGHDN, CDR2 FVKESK. At the time of sampling, donors were nominally healthy, though unrecorded immune exposures were likely. With regard to this clone: Its antigen is as yet unknown.

The chain has TRBV14 and TRBJ2-2, with TRBD2 matching over 9 bases. The origin of this receptor is an older woman in good health and CMV-seronegative. Input material: PBMCs. CDR3 DNA sequence: TGTGCCAGCAGCCCCCGACTAGCGGCGTACACCGGGGAGCTGTTTTTT. It is translated as CASSPRLAAYTGELFF.